Below are 4 T cell receptor beta chains sequenced from a single sample in a study of T-cell memory formation after mild COVID-19. TCRdb ran MiXCR on the 5' RACE reads and lists one entry per CDR3 protein. The sample records approximately 580,000 distinct CDR3 sequences, 20% being singletons. What was sequenced was PBMCs or a T cell subset sorted from them (not recorded which). Every receptor here comes from an adult woman who had mild COVID-19 (a few samples of this study predate the infection). Cell type and time point are not known.

The sample holds many counts of this clonotype. The genes are TRBV3-1 and TRBJ1-1; the D gene is possibly TRBD1 (5 bases). The ends were cut back, 9 bases at V and 6 bases at J, with 11 bases in the middle. Germline CDR1 reads LGHDT; CDR2 reads YNNKEL (reference sequence). CDR3 length: 11 amino acids. As DNA, the CDR3 is TGTGCCAGTAGGGGAGGCGCTGAAGCTTTCTTT. Protein product: CASRGGAEAFF.

In its sample, this clonotype was seen a few times. The chain couples TRBV5-1 to TRBJ2-5, with 9 nucleotides matching TRBD1. Looked up from germline, CDR1 is SGHRS and CDR2 is YFSETQ. The CDR3 loop spans 15 amino acids. J gave up 1 base and V 2 bases, and 3 bases lay outside the gene matches. CDR3 loop: CASSFGTGPQETQYF. In nucleotides, the CDR3 is TGCGCCAGCAGCTTCGGGACAGGGCCCCAAGAGACCCAGTACTTC.

The chain links TRBV7-6 to TRBJ2-7; maybe TRBD1 (7 bases). Germline V CDR1 and CDR2: SGHVS, FNYEAQ. The CDR3 is made up of 14 amino acids. V shed 5 bases and J shed 4 bases, with 15 bases lying between them. CDR3 nucleotide sequence: TGTGCCAGCAGCCGAACGGCAGGGGGGTACGAGCAGTACTTC. This gives the protein CASSRTAGGYEQYF.

This clonotype has a handful of counts. The V and J genes are TRBV12-3 or TRBV12-4 and TRBJ1-2; 12 bases fit TRBD1. The CDR3 covers 17 residues. V dropped 6 bases and J dropped 6; count of bases not matched to a gene: 14. The CDR3 DNA follows: TGTGCCAGCAGGGGGAACAGCGGGACAGGGGGCGGGAATGGCTACACCTTC. As protein: CASRGNSGTGGGNGYTF.